The 5 T cell receptor beta chains given below trace back to one sample, sequenced in a study of T-cell reconstitution after alpha-beta-depleted transplantation in children. Unique molecular identifiers were incorporated during preparation of the TCRbeta library. TCRdb reanalysed the PCR reads using MiXCR and keeps one entry per CDR3 protein. This sample yields 640,000 or so distinct CDR3 sequences, of which around 16% are seen a single time; approximately 1% belongs to the top ten. Sequenced material: PBMCs from the stem cell graft donor, taken from the stem cell graft. The receptors stem from a human donor who donated a stem cell graft to a child with acute myeloid leukemia.

This clonotype was seen once. A much larger clone lies one base from this, so it may be a read error. The chain joins TRBV20-1 to TRBJ2-2, with TRBD2 identical over 7 bases. The V and J ends lost 0 bases and 9 bases, in that order; junction bases with no gene match: 7. Per germline, CDR1 DFQATT and CDR2 SNEGSKA (reference sequence). The CDR3 covers 14 residues. CDR3 DNA: TGCAGTGCTAGAGATCCCGGGGGGTCCTGGGAGCTGTTTTTT. Encoded protein: CSARDPGGSWELFF.

This clonotype was recorded at least ten times. The chain carries TRBV20-1 and TRBJ1-6, with D perhaps matching TRBD1 (6 bases). The germline CDR1 and CDR2 sequences are DFQATT and SNEGSKA (reference sequence). V lost 1 base and J 7 bases, leaving 11 bases between the germline ends. This CDR3 spans 14 amino acids. For the CDR3, the DNA is TGCAGTGCTAGAGCTTCTAGGGGGAATTCACCCCTCCACTTT. Residues: CSARASRGNSPLHF.

This clonotype was counted at least ten times. The chain employs TRBV20-1 and TRBJ2-3; 16 positions match TRBD2. CDR3 size: 18 residues. V lost 5 bases to trimming and J lost 4 bases; unmatched junction nucleotides: 12. Looked up from germline, CDR1 is DFQATT and CDR2 is SNEGSKA (reference sequence). The CDR3 protein is CSASGTSGGASFPDTQYF. The CDR3 DNA reads TGCAGTGCTTCCGGGACTAGCGGGGGGGCCTCTTTCCCAGATACGCAGTATTTT.

This clonotype was detected many times. This sequence joins TRBV20-1 and TRBJ2-7; perhaps TRBD1 as D (6 bases). V gave up 0 bases and J gave up 3 bases, with 9 bases separating them. Germline assignment: CDR1 DFQATT and CDR2 SNEGSKA (reference sequence). The CDR3 sequence is 13 residues long. DNA of the CDR3: TGCAGTGCTAGAGAAAGGACAGACTACGAGCAGTACGTC. Residues: CSARERTDYEQYV.

This clonotype has more than one count but fewer than ten. This chain joins TRBV20-1 and TRBJ2-3, with D tentatively TRBD2 (6 bases). This CDR3 has 14 amino acids. Germline V gives CDR1 DFQATT, CDR2 SNEGSKA (reference sequence). Trimming removed 6 bases from V and 1 base from J, with 14 bases in between. The CDR3 here is CSAPTGVGTDTQYF. CDR3 DNA: TGCAGTGCACCCACGGGGGTGGGCACAGATACGCAGTATTTT.